Presented here are 23 T cell receptor beta chains from one specimen sequenced in a study of CD8 T cells in ankylosing spondylitis. MiXCR, run by TCRdb on the 5' RACE reads, gives a single entry per CDR3 protein. Of under 300,000 distinct CDR3 sequences listed, over 15% are singletons. Material: blood, either unsorted or a sorted T cell fraction (not recorded which). The receptors stem from a male donor with ankylosing spondylitis or in good health (not recorded which).

The gene calls are TRBV10-3 and TRBJ2-6; no reliable D call. From germline, CDR1 is ENHRY and CDR2 SYGVKD. There are 16 residues in the CDR3. The V end was cut by 3 bases, the J end by 0 bases, with 9 bases between. The CDR3 protein is CAISDTGHSGANVLTF. CDR3 DNA: TGTGCCATCAGTGACACGGGCCACTCTGGGGCCAACGTCCTGACTTTC.

The rearrangement uses TRBV20-1 and TRBJ2-1, with 10 bases aligning to TRBD2. The CDR3 is 17 amino acids. Germline CDR1 and CDR2: DFQATT and SNEGSKA (reference sequence). With V trimmed by 4 bases and J by 0 bases, 9 bases remained unmatched. The CDR3 loop reads CSAITSGNNGSYNEQFF. The CDR3 DNA is TGCAGTGCTATTACTAGCGGGAATAATGGCTCCTACAATGAGCAGTTCTTC.

The rearrangement uses TRBV5-1 and TRBJ2-7, with TRBD2 identical over 7 bases. The V gene's germline CDR1 is SGHRS and CDR2 YFSETQ. The CDR3 contains 15 residues. V shed 0 bases, J shed 2 bases, and the junction held 5 bases outside the gene matches. CDR3 nucleotide sequence: TGCGCCAGCAGCTTGGAGGCTAGCGGCACCTACGAGCAGTACTTC. Its translation is CASSLEASGTYEQYF.

This clonotype has just one count. Germline is not matched at one junction end, which may reflect a read error. The CDR3 sequence: CASSQDSGRLQPQNF. The CDR3 region has the DNA TGCGCCAGCAGCCAAGATTCGGGGAGGCTTCAGCCCCAGAATTTT. The chain carries TRBV4-1 and TRBJ1-5; no definite D call. CDR1 MGHRA and CDR2 YSYEKL come from the germline V gene. This CDR3 is 15 amino acids long.

The rearrangement links TRBV20-1 to TRBJ1-2; tentatively, D is TRBD1 (6 bases). The V gene lost 0 bases and the J gene lost 8 bases, with 19 bases spanning the gap. This CDR3 comprises 15 residues. Germline loops: CDR1 DFQATT, CDR2 SNEGSKA (reference sequence). The CDR3 sequence is CSARDPIGGREGYTF. In nucleotides, the CDR3 is TGCAGTGCTAGAGACCCTATAGGGGGTCGAGAAGGCTACACCTTC.

V and J are TRBV7-8 and TRBJ2-7; TRBD2 aligns across 11 bases. Germline V gene data show CDR1 as SGHVS and CDR2 as FQNEAQ. Trimming at V came to 5 bases and at J to 0 bases, leaving 12 bases not matched to a gene. CDR3 size: 18 residues. This chain's CDR3 is CASSVSGLADHYSYEQYF. As DNA, the CDR3 is TGTGCCAGCAGCGTCTCGGGACTAGCGGATCATTACTCCTACGAGCAGTACTTC.

This clonotype was counted ten times or more. The genes are TRBV6-2 or TRBV6-3 and TRBJ1-5; D remains unclear. V was clipped by 2 bases and J by 0 bases, with 5 bases between them. This CDR3 comprises 14 residues. Per germline, CDR1 MNHEY and CDR2 SVGEGT. The CDR3 region is CASSYTGSNQPQHF. CDR3 in DNA: TGTGCCAGCAGTTACACGGGTAGCAATCAGCCCCAGCATTTT.

A few counts support this clonotype. The chain carries TRBV9 and TRBJ2-3; no clear D. The CDR3 length is 16 residues. V was shortened by 0 bases and J by 4 bases, with 15 bases between the two germline ends. In germline, CDR1 is SGDLS, CDR2 YYNGEE. CDR3 DNA sequence: TGTGCCAGCAGCGTAGAGGTAGGGCGCAGCGCAGATACGCAGTATTTT. Translating it yields CASSVEVGRSADTQYF.

The V and J genes are TRBV4-1 and TRBJ2-1; D might be TRBD1 (6 bases). The CDR3 is 16 residues long. Per the germline V gene, CDR1 is MGHRA and CDR2 is YSYEKL. V lost 0 bases to trimming and J lost 4 bases, with 13 bases between them. The CDR3 protein is CASSQEPGTLYNEQFF. The CDR3 coding sequence is TGCGCCAGCAGCCAAGAACCGGGGACACTGTACAATGAGCAGTTCTTC.

This clonotype occurred a few times. This rearrangement joins TRBV27 to TRBJ1-1; a weak D match, TRBD1 (6 bases). The V and J ends lost 6 bases and 6 bases respectively, with 17 bases between them. The CDR3 has 14 residues. CDR1 and CDR2 (germline): MNHEY, SMNVEV (reference sequence). The CDR3 loop is CASRLQGVAAEAFF. In DNA form, the CDR3 reads TGTGCCAGCAGACTACAGGGTGTTGCGGCTGAAGCTTTCTTT.

This clonotype has a handful of counts. The chain employs TRBV6-5 and TRBJ2-1; 9 bases agree with TRBD2. CDR3 length: 14 amino acids. The germline V gene has CDR1 MNHEY and CDR2 SVGAGI. Trimming cost V 2 bases and J 7 bases; bases outside gene matches: 3. DNA of the CDR3: TGTGCCAGCAGTTACGGGCTAGCGGGAAATGAGCAGTTCTTC. It encodes CASSYGLAGNEQFF.

This clonotype was found many times. The chain employs TRBV29-1 and TRBJ2-1, with D perhaps matching TRBD2 (5 bases). V lost 3 bases and J 5 bases, leaving 14 bases between the germline ends. The CDR3 runs to 14 residues. The germline CDR1 and CDR2 sequences are SQVTM and ANQGSEA. The CDR3 coding sequence is TGCAGCGTTGAGTGGCGAGAGAGGGACAATGAGCAGTTCTTC. Translated: CSVEWRERDNEQFF.

The sample holds a few counts of this clonotype. V and J are TRBV27 and TRBJ1-3; D remains unclear. The CDR3 extends over 13 amino acids. Trimming removed 7 bases from V and 0 bases from J, with 7 bases in between. CDR1 MNHEY and CDR2 SMNVEV come from the germline V gene (reference sequence). CDR3: CASKTISGNTIYF. The CDR3 bases are TGTGCCAGCAAGACCATCTCTGGAAACACCATATATTTT.

This clonotype has a single count. This sequence joins TRBV19 and TRBJ2-1; TRBD1 or TRBD2 may be the D gene (5 bases each). The CDR3 is 13 residues long. Germline assignment: CDR1 LNHDA and CDR2 SQIVND (reference sequence). V lost 1 base to trimming and J lost 10 bases, with 11 bases between them. The CDR3 DNA follows: TGTGCCAGTAGTATAGTGCCGGGACCGGAGCAGTTCTTC. Protein sequence: CASSIVPGPEQFF.

This clonotype was observed a few times. This rearrangement joins TRBV7-9 to TRBJ2-7; D ambiguous. The CDR3 is 13 amino acids. Trimming cost V 5 bases and J 3 bases, with 11 bases left between them. Germline CDR1 and CDR2: SEHNR and FQNEAQ (reference sequence). In nucleotides, the CDR3 is TGTGCCAGCAGCCCGACCCCCGGCTACGAGCAGTACTTC. This encodes CASSPTPGYEQYF.

This rearrangement joins TRBV16 to TRBJ2-1; the D gene is possibly TRBD1 (5 bases). The germline gives CDR1 KGHSY, CDR2 FQNENV. CDR3 length: 13 residues. V was cut by 3 bases and J by 5 bases, with 8 bases left in between. CDR3 protein: CASSHTGDNEQFF. The CDR3 bases are TGTGCCAGCAGCCACACAGGTGACAATGAGCAGTTCTTC.

This clonotype appeared a few times. The chain recombines TRBV6-5 with TRBJ2-2; 7 bases align to TRBD1. The CDR3 is 16 amino acids. In germline, CDR1 is MNHEY, CDR2 SVGAGI. After removal of 0 bases from V and 4 bases from J, the junction contained 5 bases not matched to a gene. The DNA of the CDR3 is TGTGCCAGCAGTTACTCCGACAGGGTCGCCACCGGGGAGCTGTTTTTT. It codes for CASSYSDRVATGELFF.

This clonotype was detected a few times. V gene TRBV4-2 combines with J gene TRBJ2-7; TRBD2 matches 14 bases. V gave up 3 bases and J gave up 6 bases; unmatched junction bases: 13. Germline V gene data show CDR1 as LGHNA and CDR2 as YNFKEQ. The CDR3 consists of 18 residues. The CDR3 bases are TGTGCCAGCAGCCAGTCCCCTTCCCCAGGACTAGCGGGGGGCGAGCAGTACTTC. Its translation: CASSQSPSPGLAGGEQYF.

This clonotype occurred once. As DNA, the CDR3 is TGTGCCAGCAGTTACGTCGGGCAGGCCTATAGCAATCAGCCCCAGCATTTT. Its translation: CASSYVGQAYSNQPQHF. The genes are TRBV6-2 or TRBV6-3 and TRBJ1-5; D is unresolved. The CDR3 is 17 residues long. CDR1 is MNHEY and CDR2 is SVGEGT in the germline V gene. V lost 2 bases and J lost 0, with 14 bases in between.

This clonotype has a handful of counts. The J gene is TRBJ2-1, the V gene TRBV3-1; perhaps TRBD1 as D (5 bases). Germline assignment: CDR1 LGHDT and CDR2 YNNKEL (reference sequence). Trimming stripped 0 bases from V and 1 base from J, with 19 bases between. The CDR3 length is 19 residues. CDR3 sequence (DNA): TGTGCCAGCAGCCAAGATATTTCAATCTGGGCAGGGTCCTACAATGAGCAGTTCTTC. Translation gives CASSQDISIWAGSYNEQFF.

The rearrangement uses TRBV29-1 and TRBJ1-1; D is unclear. There are 13 residues in the CDR3. With 5 bases removed from V and 2 bases from J, the gap between germline ends came to 12 bases. Germline CDR1 is SQVTM and CDR2 is ANQGSEA. This CDR3 is CSVFIAVNTEAFF. CDR3 sequence (DNA): TGCAGCGTTTTCATCGCCGTAAACACTGAAGCTTTCTTT.

V is TRBV6-2 or TRBV6-3 and J is TRBJ2-2; D possibly corresponds to TRBD2 (5 bases). Germline assignment: CDR1 MNHEY and CDR2 SVGEGT. Trimming shortened V by 5 bases and J by 3 bases, and 10 bases separated the two germline ends. This CDR3 spans 14 amino acids. The CDR3 DNA sequence: TGTGCCAGCAGTCCCCTACTAGACACCGGGGAGCTGTTTTTT. Translation gives CASSPLLDTGELFF.

The rearrangement joins TRBV11-2 to TRBJ2-5; D is unresolved. Looked up from germline, CDR1 is SGHAT and CDR2 is FQNNGV. CDR3 length equals 17 residues. V was shortened by 1 base and J by 2 bases, with 17 bases between the two germline ends. For the CDR3, the DNA is TGTGCCAGCAGCTTAGCTCCGTCACCCCTCCCGCAAGAGACCCAGTACTTC. Its protein is CASSLAPSPLPQETQYF.